The 21 T cell receptor beta chains below come from one sample, sequenced in a study of blood T cell repertoires in COVID-19. Method: immunoSEQ multiplex PCR; TCRdb's copy keeps in-frame clones and lacks some. The data contain about 68,000 clones, about 82% of them singletons. Sample: peripheral blood. The receptors shown here come from a man between 45 and 60 years old with acute or convalescent COVID-19.

J is TRBJ2-7 and V is TRBV28; unclear D gene. Germline CDR1 is MDHEN and CDR2 is SYDVKM. V was shortened by 6 bases and J by 3 bases, with 9 bases between the two germline ends. This CDR3 has 12 amino acids. The CDR3 DNA sequence: TGTGCCAGCAGAGATAACAGCTACGAGCAGTACTTC. The encoded protein is CASRDNSYEQYF.

This chain links TRBV5-4 with TRBJ2-5; 11 bases are a match to TRBD1. Trimming removed 0 bases from V and 5 bases from J; junction bases left unmatched: 9. Germline CDR1 SGHNT, CDR2 YYREEE (reference sequence). The CDR3 is made up of 17 amino acids. This chain's CDR3 is CASSLGRRTGGGETQYF. The CDR3 region has the DNA TGTGCCAGCAGCTTGGGCCGACGGACAGGGGGCGGGGAGACCCAGTACTTC. Combining the CDR3 with reference TRBV5-4 and TRBJ2-5 gives the whole variable domain ETGVTQSPTHLIKTRGQQVTLRCSSQSGHNTVSWYQQALGQGPQFIFQYYREEENGRGNFPPRFSGLQFPNYSSELNVNALELDDSALYLCASSLGRRTGGGETQYFGPGTRLLVL.

Here the CDR3 DNA reads TGTGCCAGCAGAGACCCGGGACAGCCCCGGCAGTACTTC. This sequence encodes CASRDPGQPRQYF. The chain recombines TRBV12-3 or TRBV12-4 with TRBJ2-7; 7 bases agree with TRBD1. This CDR3 comprises 13 residues. V shed 6 bases, J shed 9 bases, and the junction held 11 bases outside the gene matches.

CDR3 DNA sequence: TGTGCCAGCAGCTTAGCCCCTTATGGCTACACCTTC. It is translated as CASSLAPYGYTF. The chain carries TRBV13 and TRBJ1-2; D is unresolved. The CDR3 runs to 12 residues. The V gene's germline CDR1 is PRHDT and CDR2 FYEKMQ (reference sequence). V was pared by 1 base and J by 5 bases, with 5 bases between.

The V and J genes are TRBV4-2 and TRBJ2-3; D perhaps matches TRBD2 (6 bases). The CDR3 covers 16 residues. The germline V gene encodes CDR1 LGHNA and CDR2 YNFKEQ. Trimming stripped 1 base from V and 0 bases from J, with 11 bases between. CDR3 DNA sequence: TGTGCCAGCAGCCAAGGGACGGGGGAAAGCACAGATACGCAGTATTTT. As protein: CASSQGTGESTDTQYF.

The V call is TRBV7-2, the J call TRBJ2-2; TRBD1 is a possible D gene (6 bases). The germline CDR1 and CDR2 sequences are SGHTA and FQGNSA. Trimming stripped 4 bases from V and 2 bases from J, with 11 bases between. The CDR3 sequence is 15 residues long. In DNA, the CDR3 is TGTGCCAGCAGCTCCGGACAGCTCAACACCGGGGAGCTGTTTTTT. Translation gives CASSSGQLNTGELFF.

Here the CDR3 DNA reads TGTGCCAGCAGTGACTCCCCAGCGGGCACCATATATTTT. Translation: CASSDSPAGTIYF. The V and J genes are TRBV6-4 and TRBJ1-3; no clear D. Trimming removed 0 bases from V and 9 bases from J, with 9 bases in between. The CDR3 has 13 residues. The germline CDR1 and CDR2 sequences are MRHNA and SNTAGT.

This rearrangement joins TRBV5-5 to TRBJ2-1; TRBD1 is a possible D gene (5 bases). Germline V gives CDR1 SGHKS, CDR2 YYEKEE (reference sequence). V dropped 0 bases and J dropped 10 bases, with 17 bases sitting between them. This CDR3 contains 15 residues. CDR3 protein: CASSLEGLGHGEQFF. In DNA, the CDR3 is TGTGCCAGCAGCTTGGAGGGGTTGGGTCATGGCGAGCAGTTCTTC.

The chain uses TRBV9 and TRBJ2-5; 8 nucleotides align to TRBD2. The CDR3 has 15 amino acids. Germline loops: CDR1 SGDLS, CDR2 YYNGEE. Germline trimming cut 3 bases from V and 1 base from J; bases unmatched to any gene: 5. CDR3 protein: CASSARGGFQETQYF. CDR3 in DNA: TGTGCCAGCAGCGCCCGGGGGGGCTTCCAAGAGACCCAGTACTTC. Full variable domain (missing parts from reference TRBV9 and TRBJ2-5): DSGVTQTPKHLITATGQRVTLRCSPRSGDLSVYWYQQSLDQGLQFLIQYYNGEERAKGNILERFSAQQFPDLHSELNLSSLELGDSALYFCASSARGGFQETQYFGPGTRLLVL.

The V gene is TRBV27, the J gene TRBJ2-7; no clear D gene. Trimming took 3 bases from V and 3 from J, leaving 9 bases between them. The CDR3 has 13 amino acids. The germline CDR1 and CDR2 sequences are MNHEY and SMNVEV (reference sequence). The CDR3 nucleotides are TGTGCCAGCAGTTTGCAATCGAGCTACGAGCAGTACTTC. As protein: CASSLQSSYEQYF.

The chain links TRBV6-1 to TRBJ1-5; 7 bases line up with TRBD1. J lost 6 bases, V lost 1 base, and 6 bases had no gene match. The CDR3 has 15 residues. The germline V gene has CDR1 MNHNS and CDR2 SASEGT. The CDR3 DNA is TGTGCCAGCAGTGAAGGACAGGGCACGAGTCAGCCCCAGCATTTT. Its protein product is CASSEGQGTSQPQHF.

This chain connects TRBV11-3 to TRBJ2-7; weak D call: TRBD2 (6 bases). This CDR3 is built from 12 residues. CDR1 SGHNT and CDR2 YENEEA come from the germline V gene. The ends were cut back, 2 bases at V and 5 bases at J, with 7 bases in the middle. The CDR3 here is CASSLTGDEQYF. The CDR3 DNA is TGTGCCAGCAGCTTAACGGGGGACGAGCAGTACTTC. Variable domain in full (rest from reference TRBV11-3 and TRBJ2-7): EAGVVQSPRYKIIEKKQPVAFWCNPISGHNTLYWYLQNLGQGPELLIRYENEEAVDDSQLPKDRFSAERLKGVDSTLKIQPAELGDSAVYLCASSLTGDEQYFGPGTRLTVT.

The J gene is TRBJ1-1, the V gene TRBV7-8; 8 bases map to TRBD1. Germline V lookup: CDR1 SGHVS, CDR2 FQNEAQ. V lost 2 bases and J lost 5; bases outside the gene matches: 7. The CDR3 is 15 amino acids. The CDR3 sequence: CASSLHRTGMTEAFF. In DNA, the CDR3 is TGTGCCAGCAGCTTACATAGGACAGGGATGACTGAAGCTTTCTTT.

V is TRBV18 and J is TRBJ1-4; TRBD1 aligns across 8 bases. The V gene's germline CDR1 is KGHSH and CDR2 LQKENI. The CDR3 runs to 15 residues. V gave up 5 bases and J gave up 1 base; unmatched junction bases: 3. The DNA of the CDR3 is TGTGCCAGCTCATTCGGACAGGGAACTAATGAAAAACTGTTTTTT. As protein: CASSFGQGTNEKLFF.

This clone has just a few counts. The rearrangement links TRBV28 to TRBJ2-1; D is perhaps TRBD2 (6 bases). The germline V and J ends were trimmed by 3 bases and 2 bases, with 11 bases remaining between them. This CDR3 is 15 amino acids long. CDR1 is MDHEN, CDR2 SYDVKM, per germline. The CDR3 region has the DNA TGTGCCAGCAGTTTCGAGGGAGGAGCCTACAATGAGCAGTTCTTC. Translation: CASSFEGGAYNEQFF.

The gene calls are TRBV25-1 and TRBJ2-3; TRBD1 matches at 7 bases. Looked up from germline, CDR1 is MGHDK and CDR2 is SYGVNS. The CDR3 consists of 18 residues. V lost 5 bases, J lost 0 bases, and 14 bases stayed unmatched. CDR3 in DNA: TGTGCCAGCAGTTCAACCCCGGGACAGATTTCTAGCACAGATACGCAGTATTTT. Amino acid sequence: CASSSTPGQISSTDTQYF.

V and J are TRBV6-1 and TRBJ1-5, with D possibly matching TRBD1 (6 bases). V lost 2 bases to trimming and J lost 6 bases, with 11 bases between them. Germline V gives CDR1 MNHNS, CDR2 SASEGT. This CDR3 is 14 amino acids long. The CDR3 reads CASSEIGTIQPQHF. The CDR3 DNA reads TGTGCCAGCAGTGAAATCGGGACAATTCAGCCCCAGCATTTT.

The rearrangement joins TRBV9 to TRBJ1-6; the D is unclear. V lost 4 bases, J lost 6 bases, and 14 bases lay in between. The CDR3 sequence is 15 residues long. The germline V gene encodes CDR1 SGDLS and CDR2 YYNGEE. CDR3 nucleotides: TGTGCCAGCAGCCCAGGCGCCGTTGGTAATTCACCCCTCCACTTT. Translating it yields CASSPGAVGNSPLHF.

This rearrangement joins TRBV3-1 (or the pseudogene TRBV3-2) to TRBJ2-7, with 10 bases that match TRBD1. Germline V gene data show CDR1 as LGHDT and CDR2 as YNNKEL (reference sequence). The CDR3 covers 15 residues. The V and J ends lost 5 bases and 2 bases, in that order; junction bases with no gene match: 6. The CDR3 spells CASSDRDRGAYEQYF. The CDR3 nucleotides are TGTGCCAGCAGCGACCGGGACAGGGGTGCCTACGAGCAGTACTTC.

The V and J genes are TRBV6-5 and TRBJ1-2; 9 positions match TRBD1. This CDR3 has 14 residues. The V gene end was trimmed by 7 bases and the J gene end by 3 bases; junction bases not matched to a gene: 6. Per germline, CDR1 MNHEY and CDR2 SVGAGI. The CDR3 region has the DNA TGTGCCAGCAAATGGACAGGGGATTACTATGGCTACACCTTC. Translating gives CASKWTGDYYGYTF.

This clone was detected only a few times. The rearrangement joins TRBV12-3 or TRBV12-4 to TRBJ1-5; D is unclear. The CDR3 contains 13 residues. With 0 bases removed from V and 4 bases from J, the gap between germline ends came to 4 bases. The CDR3 region is CASSLAENQPQHF. CDR3 bases: TGTGCCAGCAGTTTAGCGGAGAATCAGCCCCAGCATTTT.